The rows below give T cell receptor beta chains drawn from one sample of a study of shared clonotypes between healthy human individuals. Sequencing was performed with immunoSEQ multiplex PCR; in TCRdb, only in-frame clones are kept and a portion is missing. The data hold around 500,000 clones, with around 79% observed a single time. Source material: PBMCs. Receptors were obtained from a woman aged 40-49 years in good health. Some clones in this sample may be carry-over from other donors' samples. Each CDR3 is given with its conserved first and last residue. A D gene is named only where the DNA matches it firmly. Rows may omit the clone size; those that give it use once, few, many or a size class.

>TRBJ2-5|TRBV25-1|.|.
TGTGCCAGCAGTGAGGGCGGGGCGCCCCGCGGGCAAGAGACCCAGTACTTC
CASSEGGAPRGQETQYF
>TRBJ1-1|TRBV11-2|.|.
TGTGCCAGCACCAAGGGAGGTCGAAACACTGAAGCTTTCTTT
CASTKGGRNTEAFF
>TRBJ2-7|TRBV28|.|.
TGTGCCCCGTCCTGTAGCTCCTACGAGCAGTACTTC
CAPSCSSYEQYF
>TRBJ2-1|TRBV5-1|.|TRBD2
TGCGCCAGCAGCCGACTAGCGGGGACAGCCTACAATGAGCAGTTCTTC
CASSRLAGTAYNEQFF
>TRBJ1-3|TRBV5-4|.|TRBD1
TGTGCCAGCAGTACACCGGGACAGTTGGGAAACACCATATATTTT
CASSTPGQLGNTIYF
>TRBJ2-3|TRBV30|.|.
TGTGCCTGGAATGGAAAGACTAGCACAGATACGCAGTATTTT
CAWNGKTSTDTQYF
>TRBJ1-5|TRBV27|.|TRBD1
TGTGCCAGCAGTTCGTTAACAGGGGAGGGCAATCAGCCCCAGCATTTT
CASSSLTGEGNQPQHF
>TRBJ2-6|TRBV7-9|.|.
TGTGCCAGCAGCTTAGGACACAACTCTGGGGCCAACGTCCTGACTTTC
CASSLGHNSGANVLTF
>TRBJ2-5|TRBV5-1|few|TRBD1
TGCGCCAGCAGCTTGATGGGGACAGGGTCAGAGACCCAGTACTTC
CASSLMGTGSETQYF
>TRBJ1-2|TRBV4-2|.|.
TGTGCCAGCAGCCAAAATGGAGGCAGCCAATACTATGGCTGCACCTTC
CASSQNGGSQYYGCTF
>TRBJ2-1|TRBV13|few|TRBD2
TGTGCCAGCAGCCAACTAACGGGACTAGCGGGAGTCAATGAGCAGTTCTTC
CASSQLTGLAGVNEQFF
>TRBJ2-1|TRBV30|.|.
TGTGCCTGGGAGACCGGTCTTACGAGCAATGAGCAGTTCTTC
CAWETGLTSNEQFF
>TRBJ2-7|TRBV11-3|.|TRBD2
TGTGCCAGCAGCCCATTAGGGGGACTAGCGGGAGCGCGGTACGAGCAGTACTTC
CASSPLGGLAGARYEQYF
>TRBJ2-3|TRBV5-1|.|TRBD2
TGCGCCAGCAGCACGACTAGCCTCTCAGATACGCAGTATTTT
CASSTTSLSDTQYF
>TRBJ1-2|TRBV7-2|.|.
TGTGCCAGCAGCCTATACAACTATGGCTACACCTTC
CASSLYNYGYTF
>TRBJ1-1|TRBV2|.|.
TGTGCCAGCAGGGCCAGGATGAACACTGAAGCTTTCTTT
CASRARMNTEAFF
>TRBJ2-2|TRBV7-3|.|.
TGTGCCAGCAGCTCGGACCCCGGGGGCGGGGAGCTGTTTTTT
CASSSDPGGGELFF
>TRBJ1-1|TRBV19|.|.
TGTGCCAGTAGTACCCTAAGGACTGAAGCTTTCTTT
CASSTLRTEAFF
>TRBJ1-4|TRBV30|.|.
TGTGCCTGGAGTGTAGCTGCCCACGCAACTAATGAAAAACTGTTTTTT
CAWSVAAHATNEKLFF
>TRBJ2-2|TRBV6-1|.|.
TGTGCCAGCAGAGTGGCGAGGGAGAACACCGGGGAGCTGTTTTTT
CASRVARENTGELFF
>TRBJ2-3|TRBV10-3|.|.
TGTGCCATCAGTGAGTCCCGCGGTGGAGATACGCAGTATTTT
CAISESRGGDTQYF
>TRBJ1-6|TRBV4-2|.|.
TGTGCCAGCAGCCAAGGGTCTAACAGGGCGGTAAATTCACCCCTCCACTTT
CASSQGSNRAVNSPLHF
>TRBJ1-2|TRBV5-6|.|TRBD1
TGTGCCAGCAGCCTTACAGGGGTAGGCTATGGCTACACCTTC
CASSLTGVGYGYTF
>TRBJ2-2|TRBV4-1|once|TRBD2
TGCGCCAGCAGGGGAATAGCGGGAGGGAACACCGGGGAGCTGTTTTTT
CASRGIAGGNTGELFF
>TRBJ1-3|TRBV9|.|.
TGTGCCAGCAGCCCCGAGGGCAGGGACGGAAACACCATATATTTT
CASSPEGRDGNTIYF
>TRBJ1-1|TRBV5-4|.|.
TGTGCCAGCAGCCAATCCTCAGACAGGGAAGCTTTCTTT
CASSQSSDREAFF
>TRBJ1-1|TRBV27|.|.
TGTGCCAGCAGTTATATCAGGGAGAACACTGAAGCTTTCTTT
CASSYIRENTEAFF